Presented here are 27 T cell receptor beta chains from one specimen sequenced in a study of blood T cell repertoires in COVID-19. The table came from immunoSEQ multiplex PCR; TCRdb's copy has only in-frame clones and leaves some out. The sample yields around 190,000 clones, 70% to 90% seen once. Source material: peripheral blood. These receptors were taken from a human donor in a cohort sampled during active COVID-19.

The chain uses TRBV24-1 and TRBJ2-5; 7 bases are a match to TRBD1. This CDR3 spans 13 amino acids. Germline CDR1 KGHDR, CDR2 SFDVKD. With 6 bases clipped from V and 3 bases from J, the junction kept 3 bases outside the gene matches. CDR3 nucleotide sequence: TGTGCCACCAGTCGAGGGGGCGAAGAGACCCAGTACTTC. Its translation is CATSRGGEETQYF.

The chain uses TRBV18 and TRBJ2-1, with D possibly being TRBD2 (5 bases). V lost 6 bases to trimming and J lost 7 bases, with 13 bases between them. The length of the CDR3 is 13 residues. Per the germline V gene, CDR1 is KGHSH and CDR2 is LQKENI. The CDR3 DNA sequence: TGTGCCAGCTCTCGGGGTAGAGGGAATGAGCAGTTCTTC. This codes for CASSRGRGNEQFF.

This rearrangement joins TRBV7-2 to TRBJ2-4; the D gene is possibly TRBD2 (7 bases). Germline V gene sequence: CDR1 SGHTA, CDR2 FQGNSA. V was shortened by 1 base and J by 1 base, with 11 bases between the two germline ends. The CDR3 is 16 residues long. CDR3 DNA sequence: TGTGCCAGCAGCTTAGTGGGGGGGGCGGCCAAAAACATTCAGTACTTC. Its protein product is CASSLVGGAAKNIQYF.

The chain recombines TRBV30 with TRBJ1-5, with D unresolved. CDR1 GTSNPN and CDR2 SVGIG come from the germline V gene (reference sequence). The CDR3 contains 13 residues. V was shortened by 0 bases and J by 4 bases, with 7 bases between the two germline ends. The CDR3 DNA reads as TGTGCCTGGAGTGTACCCGGGAATCAGCCCCAGCATTTT. It encodes CAWSVPGNQPQHF.

The CDR3 region is CAWSVYTGSDEQYF. The CDR3 DNA reads as TGTGCCTGGAGTGTATATACAGGGAGTGACGAGCAGTACTTC. This rearrangement joins TRBV30 to TRBJ2-7; weak D call: TRBD1 (6 bases). Per germline, CDR1 GTSNPN and CDR2 SVGIG (reference sequence). The CDR3 spans 14 residues. The V gene lost 0 bases and the J gene lost 5 bases, with 14 bases spanning the gap.

This clone was observed a few times. This chain connects TRBV6-2 or TRBV6-3 to TRBJ1-5; D perhaps matches TRBD1 (5 bases). From germline, CDR1 is MNHEY and CDR2 SVGEGT. This CDR3 is built from 17 residues. Trimming shortened V by 5 bases and J by 1 base, and 18 bases separated the two germline ends. The CDR3 DNA reads as TGTGCCAGCAGTCCCCCTATCAGGTACAGGAGCAATCAGCCCCAGCATTTT. The encoded protein is CASSPPIRYRSNQPQHF.

The chain uses TRBV3-1 (or the pseudogene TRBV3-2) and TRBJ2-3; D may be TRBD1 (6 bases). CDR3 length: 15 residues. Trimming removed 3 bases at V and 3 bases at J, with 13 bases between. Germline values: CDR1 LGHDT, CDR2 YNNKEL (reference sequence). CDR3 in DNA: TGTGCCAGCAGCCATTCTTTGGGGGCTACAGATACGCAGTATTTT. The encoded protein is CASSHSLGATDTQYF.

This clone was counted a single time. The rearrangement links TRBV29-1 to TRBJ1-2; perhaps TRBD1 as D (6 bases). Trimming removed 3 bases at V and 8 bases at J, with 16 bases between. There are 13 residues in the CDR3. Germline V lookup: CDR1 SQVTM, CDR2 ANQGSEA. The CDR3 region is CSVEGQGSLGYTF. The CDR3 DNA follows: TGCAGCGTTGAGGGGCAGGGGAGTTTGGGCTACACCTTC.

V is TRBV3-1 (or the pseudogene TRBV3-2) and J is TRBJ2-5, with 11 bases that match TRBD2. Germline trimming cut 4 bases from V and 3 bases from J; bases unmatched to any gene: 7. CDR1 and CDR2 (germline): LGHDT, YNNKEL (reference sequence). The CDR3 extends over 16 amino acids. CDR3 nucleotides: TGTGCCAGCAGCCTACAACCGGGACTAGCGGAAGAGACCCAGTACTTC. It yields the protein CASSLQPGLAEETQYF.

The chain is built from TRBV28 and TRBJ2-3, with a weak D call TRBD2 (5 bases). CDR1 is MDHEN and CDR2 is SYDVKM in the germline V gene. The V gene lost 6 bases and the J gene lost 3 bases, with 13 bases spanning the gap. The CDR3 sequence is 14 residues long. The CDR3 reads CASSLTSKTDTQYF. CDR3 DNA sequence: TGTGCCAGCAGCCTCACTAGTAAGACAGATACGCAGTATTTT.

The rearrangement joins TRBV5-1 to TRBJ2-3; perhaps TRBD2 as D (5 bases). The CDR3 spans 16 residues. Trimming pared 0 bases from V and 2 bases from J, leaving 13 bases between. Germline loops: CDR1 SGHRS, CDR2 YFSETQ. The CDR3, as DNA: TGCGCCAGCAGCTTGGGTCCCAGCGGAATCACAGATACGCAGTATTTT. The encoded protein is CASSLGPSGITDTQYF.

The chain has TRBV6-2 or TRBV6-3 and TRBJ2-7, with a possible D match to TRBD2 (6 bases). Trimming cost V 0 bases and J 2 bases, with 20 bases left between them. Germline-derived CDR1 and CDR2 are MNHEY and SVGEGT. The CDR3 loop spans 18 amino acids. The CDR3 DNA reads as TGTGCCAGCAGTTACTCGACCACGGGGGAACTAAAAGCCTACGAGCAGTACTTC. Translating it yields CASSYSTTGELKAYEQYF.

This chain uses TRBV2 with TRBJ2-7; tentative D call: TRBD2 (6 bases). The CDR3 runs to 12 residues. Germline V CDR1 and CDR2: SNHLY, FYNNEI. V shed 7 bases and J shed 7 bases, with 14 bases lying between them. The CDR3 nucleotides are TGTGCCAGCATGGGGGGAACCCTTGAGCAGTACTTC. Translated, it gives CASMGGTLEQYF.

The chain joins TRBV5-1 to TRBJ1-1, with D possibly matching TRBD1 (6 bases). Trimming left V 7 bases short and J 0 bases short, with 13 bases between. The CDR3 is 14 residues long. CDR1 SGHRS and CDR2 YFSETQ come from the germline V gene. CDR3 residues: CASGQGLMNTEAFF. CDR3 nucleotide sequence: TGCGCCAGCGGTCAGGGGCTGATGAACACTGAAGCTTTCTTT.

The V gene is TRBV2, the J gene TRBJ2-4; 8 nucleotides agree with TRBD1. Germline CDR1 and CDR2: SNHLY and FYNNEI. The V and J ends lost 6 bases and 5 bases, in that order; junction bases with no gene match: 6. The CDR3 sequence is 14 residues long. CDR3 loop: CASSHRTGQNIQYF. The CDR3 DNA reads as TGTGCCAGCAGCCATCGGACAGGGCAAAACATTCAGTACTTC.

The genes are TRBV4-1 and TRBJ2-7; no firm D call. The CDR3 consists of 13 residues. Germline CDR1 and CDR2: MGHRA and YSYEKL. Between the trimmed V and J ends, which lost 4 bases and 6 bases, there was a span of 13 bases. CDR3 region: CASSLDLGTEQYF. The CDR3 bases are TGCGCCAGCAGCCTAGACTTGGGCACCGAGCAGTACTTC.

The chain recombines TRBV30 with TRBJ2-3, with 9 bases aligning to TRBD2. Germline V CDR1 and CDR2: GTSNPN, SVGIG (reference sequence). V was pared by 0 bases and J by 2 bases, with 6 bases of the junction left unmatched. The CDR3 is 16 residues long. The CDR3 DNA follows: TGTGCCTGGAGTGTACAAGCGGGGGGCCTCACAGATACGCAGTATTTT. Translation gives CAWSVQAGGLTDTQYF.

On this clone itself: The junction departs from germline at one end; a sequencing error may be responsible. The rearrangement joins TRBV27 to TRBJ1-5; perhaps TRBD1 as D (5 bases). The CDR3 has 13 residues. CDR1 and CDR2 (germline): MNHEY, SMNVEV (reference sequence). This chain's CDR3 is CASSRRGNQPQHF. The CDR3 nucleotides read TGTGCCAGCAGTCGGCGGGGCAACCAGCCCCAGCATTTT.

CDR3 in DNA: TGTGCCAGCTCACCACCGCGTCCTAGCGGGAGCTACGAGCAGTACTTC. Translation: CASSPPRPSGSYEQYF. The chain has TRBV18 and TRBJ2-7, with 10 nucleotides matching TRBD2. CDR1 and CDR2 (germline): KGHSH, LQKENI. The CDR3 is 16 residues long. The V segment lost 0 bases and the J segment 3 bases; nucleotides outside the gene matches: 5.

This clone was observed a handful of times. The rearrangement links TRBV19 to TRBJ1-2, with D possibly matching TRBD1 (6 bases). CDR1 and CDR2 from the germline V gene are LNHDA and SQIVND (reference sequence). V gave up 5 bases and J gave up 5 bases, with 12 bases separating them. CDR3 length: 13 residues. The CDR3 protein is CASSLDSWYGYTF. The CDR3 bases are TGTGCCAGTAGTCTGGACAGCTGGTATGGCTACACCTTC.

CDR3 sequence: CASSQAGGLDHEQYF. As DNA, the CDR3 is TGCGCCAGCAGCCAAGCGGGAGGACTAGACCACGAGCAGTACTTC. V is TRBV4-3 and J is TRBJ2-7; 7 bases agree with TRBD2. V shed 1 base, J shed 5 bases, and the junction held 8 bases outside the gene matches. The CDR3 runs 15 residues. CDR1 and CDR2 (germline): LGHNA, YSLEER.

This chain uses TRBV5-5 with TRBJ1-1, with a weak D call TRBD1 (6 bases). V was cut by 4 bases and J by 5 bases, with 21 bases left in between. The CDR3 runs to 16 residues. Germline lookup yields CDR1 SGHKS and CDR2 YYEKEE (reference sequence). The CDR3 sequence: CASSPTGGRSRTEAFF. In DNA form, the CDR3 reads TGTGCCAGCAGCCCCACGGGGGGCAGGTCTCGGACTGAAGCTTTCTTT.

The rearrangement joins TRBV5-1 to TRBJ2-3, with 16 bases matching TRBD2. Germline V CDR1 and CDR2: SGHRS, YFSETQ. The V and J ends lost 4 bases and 5 bases, in that order; junction bases with no gene match: 13. The CDR3 runs to 19 residues. In DNA, the CDR3 is TGCGCCAGCAGCCTCGATCCGGGACTAGCGGGGGGGCAAGGAGATACGCAGTATTTT. Translated: CASSLDPGLAGGQGDTQYF.

V usage is TRBV19 and J usage is TRBJ1-1, with 8 bases fitting TRBD1. CDR3 size: 14 residues. The germline V gene encodes CDR1 LNHDA and CDR2 SQIVND (reference sequence). Germline trimming cut 5 bases from V and 3 bases from J; bases unmatched to any gene: 5. CDR3 coding DNA: TGTGCCAGTAGTCGGGGACAGGCCTACACTGAAGCTTTCTTT. This translates into CASSRGQAYTEAFF.

This clone was observed once. This chain uses TRBV7-8 with TRBJ2-5; 9 nucleotides match TRBD2. CDR1 and CDR2 (germline): SGHVS, FQNEAQ. J gave up 5 bases and V 2 bases, and 6 bases lay outside the gene matches. The CDR3 is 15 amino acids. CDR3 in DNA: TGTGCCAGCAGCTTAATTAGCGGGGGCCTGGAGACCCAGTACTTC. This sequence encodes CASSLISGGLETQYF. Full variable domain (missing parts from reference TRBV7-8 and TRBJ2-5): GAGVSQSPRYKVAKRGQDVALRCDPISGHVSLFWYQQALGQGPEFLTYFQNEAQLDKSGLPSDRFFAERPEGSVSTLKIQRTQQEDSAVYLCASSLISGGLETQYFGPGTRLLVL.

The chain carries TRBV9 and TRBJ1-2, with TRBD1 as a possible D gene (5 bases). The V end lost 3 bases, the J end lost 7 bases, and 16 bases lay between the germline ends. The CDR3 is made up of 14 amino acids. From germline, CDR1 is SGDLS and CDR2 YYNGEE. Here the CDR3 reads CASSEGPQSGGYTF. The CDR3 nucleotides are TGTGCCAGCAGCGAGGGGCCCCAATCGGGTGGCTACACCTTC.

The chain has TRBV4-2 and TRBJ2-3; D is possibly TRBD2 (6 bases). The CDR3 is 16 residues long. V dropped 1 base and J dropped 3 bases, with 14 bases sitting between them. Germline V gives CDR1 LGHNA, CDR2 YNFKEQ. CDR3 coding DNA: TGTGCCAGCAGCCAAGGAACCCTTCGGGGGACAGATACGCAGTATTTT. Residues: CASSQGTLRGTDTQYF.